Listed below are T cell receptor beta chains from one sample, sequenced in a study of early T cells in non-severe SARS-CoV-2 infection. TCRdb redid the calling of the 5' RACE reads with MiXCR, one entry per CDR3 protein. There are around 49,000 distinct CDR3 sequences in the sample; under 14% occur only once, and roughly 22% lies in the top ten. Source material: whole blood. These receptors came from an adult who was a healthcare worker with PCR-confirmed SARS-CoV-2 infection or an uninfected control (not recorded which). Each CDR3 is given with its conserved first and last residue. Fields, in order: clone size, D gene, V gene, J gene, CDR3 protein, CDR3 DNA. The D gene is left open where the match is weak. Clone size, where shown, is once, few, many, or a class for clones that have expanded.

clone size: many
D gene: TRBD2
V gene: TRBV10-3
J gene: TRBJ2-7
CDR3 protein: CAISDPSSGRGEQYF
CDR3 DNA: TGTGCCATCAGTGATCCTTCCAGCGGGAGGGGGGAGCAGTACTTC

clone size: few
D gene: -
V gene: TRBV3-1
J gene: TRBJ2-7
CDR3 protein: CASSQVRDEQYF
CDR3 DNA: TGTGCCAGCAGCCAAGTGAGGGATGAGCAGTACTTC

clone size: -
D gene: -
V gene: TRBV18
J gene: TRBJ1-5
CDR3 protein: CASSPGKGQPQHF
CDR3 DNA: TGTGCCAGCTCACCAGGGAAAGGTCAGCCCCAGCATTTT

clone size: few
D gene: -
V gene: TRBV6-5
J gene: TRBJ1-2
CDR3 protein: CASSRTNAYGYTF
CDR3 DNA: TGTGCCAGCAGCCGGACAAACGCCTATGGCTACACCTTC

clone size: medium-sized
D gene: -
V gene: TRBV28
J gene: TRBJ1-2
CDR3 protein: CASSYGYGYTF
CDR3 DNA: TGTGCCAGCAGTTATGGCTATGGCTACACCTTC

clone size: -
D gene: TRBD2
V gene: TRBV28
J gene: TRBJ2-4
CDR3 protein: CASSFPPQTSAEIQYF
CDR3 DNA: TGTGCCAGCAGTTTCCCCCCCCAGACTAGCGCAGAAATTCAGTACTTC

clone size: many
D gene: -
V gene: TRBV7-9
J gene: TRBJ1-1
CDR3 protein: CASSSFSGNTEAFF
CDR3 DNA: TGTGCCAGCAGCTCGTTTTCAGGGAACACTGAAGCTTTCTTT

clone size: -
D gene: TRBD2
V gene: TRBV5-6
J gene: TRBJ2-1
CDR3 protein: CASSSPSGRTSYSIYNEQFF
CDR3 DNA: TGTGCCAGCAGCTCACCTAGCGGGAGGACCTCTTACTCAATCTACAATGAGCAGTTCTTC

clone size: few
D gene: -
V gene: TRBV28
J gene: TRBJ2-3
CDR3 protein: CASSQIPGAGSTDTQYF
CDR3 DNA: TGTGCCAGCAGTCAGATCCCCGGGGCAGGGAGCACAGATACGCAGTATTTT

clone size: many
D gene: TRBD1
V gene: TRBV5-5
J gene: TRBJ1-2
CDR3 protein: CASSLSAGGRYLGYTF
CDR3 DNA: TGTGCCAGCAGCTTGTCGGCAGGGGGAAGGTATTTGGGCTACACCTTC

clone size: few
D gene: -
V gene: TRBV7-9
J gene: TRBJ2-5
CDR3 protein: CASSLEATQYF
CDR3 DNA: TGTGCCAGCAGCTTAGAAGCGACCCAGTACTTC

clone size: -
D gene: -
V gene: TRBV28
J gene: TRBJ2-5
CDR3 protein: CASSLGGPLPETQYF
CDR3 DNA: TGTGCCAGCAGTTTAGGCGGACCCTTACCAGAGACCCAGTACTTC

clone size: many
D gene: -
V gene: TRBV3-1
J gene: TRBJ1-1
CDR3 protein: CASSSYGGNTEAFF
CDR3 DNA: TGTGCCAGCAGCTCGTACGGGGGGAACACTGAAGCTTTCTTT

clone size: many
D gene: -
V gene: TRBV27
J gene: TRBJ2-1
CDR3 protein: CASSLKGDEQFF
CDR3 DNA: TGTGCCAGCAGTTTGAAAGGCGATGAGCAGTTCTTC

clone size: -
D gene: TRBD1
V gene: TRBV3-1
J gene: TRBJ2-7
CDR3 protein: CASSQETGVFDEQYF
CDR3 DNA: TGTGCCAGCAGCCAGGAGACAGGGGTTTTTGACGAGCAGTACTTC

clone size: -
D gene: -
V gene: TRBV7-6
J gene: TRBJ2-1
CDR3 protein: CASSSPLGIQYNEQFF
CDR3 DNA: TGTGCCAGCAGCTCCCCGTTGGGGATTCAATACAATGAGCAGTTCTTC

clone size: many
D gene: -
V gene: TRBV4-1
J gene: TRBJ1-1
CDR3 protein: CASSQDRTWGEAFF
CDR3 DNA: TGCGCCAGCAGCCAAGATAGGACCTGGGGTGAAGCTTTCTTT

clone size: many
D gene: -
V gene: TRBV7-7
J gene: TRBJ2-2
CDR3 protein: CASSRDRSGELFF
CDR3 DNA: TGTGCTAGCAGCAGGGATCGGAGCGGGGAGCTGTTTTTT

clone size: few
D gene: -
V gene: TRBV3-1
J gene: TRBJ2-1
CDR3 protein: CASSQGDTKYNEQFF
CDR3 DNA: TGTGCCAGCAGCCAAGGTGACACCAAGTACAATGAGCAGTTCTTC

clone size: -
D gene: -
V gene: TRBV3-1
J gene: TRBJ1-1
CDR3 protein: CASSLRRTQVGTEAFF
CDR3 DNA: TGTGCCAGCAGCCTAAGGAGGACGCAGGTCGGCACTGAAGCTTTCTTT